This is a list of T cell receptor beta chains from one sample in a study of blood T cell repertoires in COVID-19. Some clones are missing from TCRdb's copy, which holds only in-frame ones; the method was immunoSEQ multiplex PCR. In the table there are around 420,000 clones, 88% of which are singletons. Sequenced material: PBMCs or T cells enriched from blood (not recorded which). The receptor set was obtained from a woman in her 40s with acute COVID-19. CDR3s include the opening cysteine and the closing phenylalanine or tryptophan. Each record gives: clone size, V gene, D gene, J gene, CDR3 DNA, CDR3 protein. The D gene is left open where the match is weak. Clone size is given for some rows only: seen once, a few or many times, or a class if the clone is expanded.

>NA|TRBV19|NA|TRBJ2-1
TGTGCCAGTAGTATTAAGGGGGGGTGGATGGCCAATGAGCAGTTCTTC
CASSIKGGWMANEQFF
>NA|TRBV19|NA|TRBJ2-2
TGTGCCAGTATGAGCAGGGTTGACGGGGAGCTGTTTTTT
CASMSRVDGELFF
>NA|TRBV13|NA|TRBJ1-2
TGTGCCAGCAGCTTAGGCCGAGACAGAATCTATGGCTACACCTTC
CASSLGRDRIYGYTF
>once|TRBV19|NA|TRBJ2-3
TGTGCCAGTAGTCCCAAGGACTACCGGGACAGGGTTAGCGGGGAACACACAGATACGCAGTATTTT
CASSPKDYRDRVSGEHTDTQYF
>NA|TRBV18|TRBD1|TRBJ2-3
TGTGCCAGCTCATTCCGACAGGGGGGACACACAGATACGCAGTATTTT
CASSFRQGGHTDTQYF
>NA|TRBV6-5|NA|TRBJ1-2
TGTGCCAGCAGTTACAGGGGCTCGGTACGCGGCTACACCTTC
CASSYRGSVRGYTF
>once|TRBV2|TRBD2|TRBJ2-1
TGTGCCAGCAGACCCGGGACTAGCGGGGGGTACAATGAGCAGTTCTTC
CASRPGTSGGYNEQFF
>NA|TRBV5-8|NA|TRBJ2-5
TGTGCCAGCAGCTCAACAGCCCAAGAGACCCAGTACTTC
CASSSTAQETQYF
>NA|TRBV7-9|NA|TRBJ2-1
TGTGCCAGCAGGGGCGACACAGATCCCTCCTACAATGAGCAGTTCTTC
CASRGDTDPSYNEQFF
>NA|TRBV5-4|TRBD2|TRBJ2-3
TGTGCCAGCAGCGCCGGGGGAGCGGGGGACCACACAGATACGCAGTATTTT
CASSAGGAGDHTDTQYF
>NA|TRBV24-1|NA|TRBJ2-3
TGTGCCACCAGTGACCCATCAACGTTGACAGCTAGCACAGATACGCAGTATTTT
CATSDPSTLTASTDTQYF
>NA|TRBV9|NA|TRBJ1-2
TGTGCCAGCAGCGCCCAAGGCGGGGGGGACGGCTACACCTTC
CASSAQGGGDGYTF
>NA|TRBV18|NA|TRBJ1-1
TGTGCCAGCTCACCGATAAGGGGGTATCGGTCTGAAGCTTTCTTT
CASSPIRGYRSEAFF
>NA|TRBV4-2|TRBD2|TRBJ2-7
TGTGCCAGCAGCCAGGGAGCGGGGTTGGACGAGCAGTACTTC
CASSQGAGLDEQYF
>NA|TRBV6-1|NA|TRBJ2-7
TGTGCCAGCAGTGAAGCAAGGGCAGGGGGGCTCTCCTACGAGCAGTACTTC
CASSEARAGGLSYEQYF
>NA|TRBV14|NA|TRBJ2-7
TGTGCCAGCAGTTTATCCACGGGACATTGGAACTACGAGCAGTACTTC
CASSLSTGHWNYEQYF
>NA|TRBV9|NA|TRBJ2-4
TGTGCCAGCAGCGTAGGTCTGGCCAAAAACATTCAGTACTTC
CASSVGLAKNIQYF
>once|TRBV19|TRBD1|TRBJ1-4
TGTGCCAGTAGGGGGGACAGACCGTATGAAAAACTGTTTTTT
CASRGDRPYEKLFF
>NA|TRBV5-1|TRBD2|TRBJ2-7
TGCGCCAGCAGCTGGACGACTAGCGGGGGGGCCACCTACGAGCAGTACTTC
CASSWTTSGGATYEQYF
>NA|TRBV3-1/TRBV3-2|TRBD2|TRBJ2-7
TGTGCCAGCAGCGTTACTAGCGGGGGCTACGAGCAGTACTTC
CASSVTSGGYEQYF
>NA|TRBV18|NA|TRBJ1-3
TGTGCCAGCTCACCACCCGCGGCTTCTGGAAACACCATATATTTT
CASSPPAASGNTIYF
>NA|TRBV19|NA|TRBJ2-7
TGTGCCAGTGCAAGAGGGGCGGGAATGGAGCAGTACTTC
CASARGAGMEQYF
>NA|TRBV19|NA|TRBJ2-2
TGTGCCAGTAGTATACAGATCGGGGAGCTGTTTTTT
CASSIQIGELFF
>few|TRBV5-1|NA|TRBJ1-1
TGCGCCAGCACAAATCCGGGGGGCGGGAGCACTGAAGCTTTCTTT
CASTNPGGGSTEAFF
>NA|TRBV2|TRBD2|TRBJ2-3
TGTGCCAGCAGTGAACCGACTAGCGGGGGGTCCACAGATACGCAGTATTTT
CASSEPTSGGSTDTQYF
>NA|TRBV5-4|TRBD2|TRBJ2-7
TGTGCCAGCAGCCCGCACGGGGGGGGGCCGAATAACCCCTCCTACGAGCAGTACTTC
CASSPHGGGPNNPSYEQYF
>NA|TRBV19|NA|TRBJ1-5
TGTGCCAGTAGGACGAGAGCGGGCAGGGATAGCAATCAGCCCCAGCATTTT
CASRTRAGRDSNQPQHF
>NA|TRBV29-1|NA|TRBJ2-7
TGCAGCGTCGAACAGGGCGAGCAGTACTTC
CSVEQGEQYF
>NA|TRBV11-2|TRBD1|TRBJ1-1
TGTGCCAGCAGCGGAATTCAGGGGGCGAACACTGAAGCTTTCTTT
CASSGIQGANTEAFF
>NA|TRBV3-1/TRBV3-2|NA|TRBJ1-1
TGTGCCAGCAGCGCCACAGGGTCGGCTGAAGCTTTCTTT
CASSATGSAEAFF
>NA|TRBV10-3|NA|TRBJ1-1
TGTGCCATCAGTGAGACAGGCTTATTCGAAGCTTTCTTT
CAISETGLFEAFF
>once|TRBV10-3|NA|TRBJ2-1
TGTGCCATCAGTGAGTCGACGCAGGGGCCTTACAATGAGCAGTTCTTC
CAISESTQGPYNEQFF
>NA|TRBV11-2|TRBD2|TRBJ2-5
TGTGCCAGCAGCGATTATGTAGCGGGGGGACAAGAGACCCAGTACTTC
CASSDYVAGGQETQYF
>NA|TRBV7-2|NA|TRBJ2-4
TGTGCCAGCAGCTTAGCTAGGGGGGGAAACATTCAGTACTTC
CASSLARGGNIQYF
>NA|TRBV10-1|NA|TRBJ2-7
TGCGCCAGCAGTGAGCCAGGGAGGAACGAGCAGTACTTC
CASSEPGRNEQYF
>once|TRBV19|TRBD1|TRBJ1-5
TGTGCCAGTAGTATTAGTTTATCGTGGCAGGGGGAAACCCAGCATTTT
CASSISLSWQGETQHF
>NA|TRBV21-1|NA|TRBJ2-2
TGTGCCAGCAGCGGTTACGATGACAGGGGAGGTCACACCGGGGAGCTGTTTTTT
CASSGYDDRGGHTGELFF
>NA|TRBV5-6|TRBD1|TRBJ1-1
TGTGCCAGCAGTAAGGACAGGGGGGTGAACACTGAAGCTTTCTTT
CASSKDRGVNTEAFF
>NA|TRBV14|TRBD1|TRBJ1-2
TGTGCCAGCAGCCTCGGACAGGGCGATGTTGGCTACACCTTC
CASSLGQGDVGYTF
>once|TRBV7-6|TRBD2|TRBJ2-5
TGTGCCAGCAGCTTAGCGATCCAGACTAGCGGGGGGGTAGGTCAAGAGACCCAGTACTTC
CASSLAIQTSGGVGQETQYF
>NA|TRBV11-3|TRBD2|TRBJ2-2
TGTGCCAGCAGCTCCGGACTAGCGGGGGCGGTCGGGGAGCTGTTTTTT
CASSSGLAGAVGELFF
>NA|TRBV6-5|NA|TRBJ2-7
TGTGCCAGCAGTAACCAGGGGTACGAGCAGTACTTC
CASSNQGYEQYF
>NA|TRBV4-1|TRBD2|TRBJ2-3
TGCGCCAGCAGCCAAGATATAGTAGGACCTAGCGGGGATACGACAGATACGCAGTATTTT
CASSQDIVGPSGDTTDTQYF